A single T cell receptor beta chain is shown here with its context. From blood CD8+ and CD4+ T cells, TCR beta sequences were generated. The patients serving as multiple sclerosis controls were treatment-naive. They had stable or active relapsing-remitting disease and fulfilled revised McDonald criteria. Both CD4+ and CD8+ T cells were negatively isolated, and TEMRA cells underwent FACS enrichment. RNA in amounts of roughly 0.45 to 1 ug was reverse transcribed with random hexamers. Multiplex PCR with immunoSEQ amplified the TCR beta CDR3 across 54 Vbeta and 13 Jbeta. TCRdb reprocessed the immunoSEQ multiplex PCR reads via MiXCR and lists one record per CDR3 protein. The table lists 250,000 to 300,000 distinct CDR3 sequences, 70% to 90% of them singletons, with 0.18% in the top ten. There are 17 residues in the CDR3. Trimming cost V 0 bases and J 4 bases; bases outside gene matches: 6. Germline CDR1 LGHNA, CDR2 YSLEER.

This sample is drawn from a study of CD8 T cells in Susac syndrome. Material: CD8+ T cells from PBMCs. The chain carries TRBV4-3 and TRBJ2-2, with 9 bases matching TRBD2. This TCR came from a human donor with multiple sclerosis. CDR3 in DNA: TGCGCCAGCAGCCAAGAGATAGCTAGCGGGGCCACCGGGGAGCTGTTTTTT. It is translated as CASSQEIASGATGELFF.